This T cell receptor (beta chain) is drawn from a study of metastatic and nonmetastatic thyroid tumors. The CDR3 runs 15 residues. Germline lookup yields CDR1 MDHEN and CDR2 SYDVKM. Using MiXCR, TCRdb re-called clones from the PCR reads. In the table there are tens of thousands of clones, roughly 27% of which are singletons. In regard to this clone: The antigen is unknown. The junction does not match germline at one end; this may be a read error.

Before thyroid surgery, none of the patients had received any treatment. Overall study findings and caveats: It was reportedly found that TCR beta diversity was significantly higher in malignant thyroid tumors than in benign nodules, a difference seen in both blood and tumor samples.

The sequence came from a male donor with papillary thyroid cancer or a benign thyroid nodule (not recorded which). Some clones in this sample may be carry-over from other donors' samples. The sample consisted of tumor tissue. The gene calls are TRBV28 and TRBJ1-5; D not resolved. CDR3 nucleotides: TGTGCCAGCAGTTTTCGGAGGCGGGTCAATCAGACCCAGCATTTT. Residues: CASSFRRRVNQTQHF.